This T cell receptor (beta chain) was recovered during a study of cytomegalovirus exposure and HLA in healthy donors. Amplification used 60 Vbeta primers and 13 Jbeta primers. The table came from immunoSEQ multiplex PCR; TCRdb's copy has only in-frame clones and leaves some out. The sample holds tens of thousands of clones, roughly 69% seen once. CDR3 length: 15 residues. V lost 6 bases to trimming and J lost 4 bases; unmatched junction nucleotides: 7. Per germline, CDR1 MDHEN and CDR2 SYDVKM. The sample taken for sequencing was PBMCs. The chain employs TRBV28 and TRBJ1-5, with 9 bases matching TRBD1. The source is a man aged 50 to 59 in good health and CMV-seronegative. The CDR3 DNA follows: TGTGCCAGCAGCCCCTTGGGACAGGGAAATCAGCCCCAGCATTTT. It codes for CASSPLGQGNQPQHF.